The source of this TCR beta chain is a study of blood T cell repertoires in COVID-19. In the original analysis: Reference gene primer amplification gave nucleated cell count estimates. Measured with immunoSEQ multiplex PCR; TCRdb has only the in-frame clones, and not every one. V and J calls and clone size are given by that table; D and trimming were obtained from the DNA. Of around 300,000 clones listed, 80% to 90% are singletons. Seattle's enrolled individuals joined amid active infection and were then monitored longitudinally. In germline, CDR1 is SGHTA, CDR2 FQGTGA. This CDR3 is 15 amino acids long. Trimming at V came to 5 bases and at J to 0 bases, leaving 3 bases not matched to a gene.

Sequencing input: peripheral blood. The TCR sequence derives from a woman in her seventies with COVID-19, enrolled during active disease. This chain joins TRBV7-3 and TRBJ2-1, with 8 bases fitting TRBD1. In DNA, the CDR3 is TGTGCCAGCAGCCAGGGGGCGGTCTCCTACAATGAGCAGTTCTTC. Translating gives CASSQGAVSYNEQFF.